This T cell receptor beta chain was sequenced in a study of shared clonotypes between healthy human individuals. Overall study findings and caveats: A small donor pool kept down the genetic and exposure-history diversity that was represented.

Trimming removed 0 bases from V and 0 bases from J, with 10 bases in between. The CDR3 extends over 15 amino acids. Germline loops: CDR1 GTSNPN, CDR2 SVGIG (reference sequence). Every immunoSEQ plate was one replicate of a subset's evenly spread DNA. Repertoires were generated with immunoSEQ multiplex PCR, while TCRdb's copy carries only in-frame clones and drops some. The table records around 2.1 million clones, just over 90% of them present only once. Points on this clone: What it binds is not known.

CD8 cells classed as naive were CD45RO-negative and positively selected for CCR7, excluding terminally differentiated effector memory CD45RA+ cells. This receptor was identified in a man aged 18 to 30 in good health. Some clones in this sample may be carry-over from other donors' samples. This chain joins TRBV30 and TRBJ2-3; possible D gene TRBD2, 6 bases. Sequenced: naive CD8+ T cells from PBMCs. The CDR3 region is CAWSVTSWSTDTQYF. CDR3 DNA: TGTGCCTGGAGTGTAACTAGCTGGAGCACAGATACGCAGTATTTT.